Sequencing of this T cell receptor beta chain was carried out in a study of OX40 agonist ivuxolimab in advanced cancers. Study details: From roughly 20 to 85 years was the age range, with a mean of approximately 63 years, and about 83% were male. Previous treatment with anti-PD-1, anti-PD-L1 or anti-CTLA-4 therapy was allowed; over 35% had received some.

Germline CDR1 reads SEHNR; CDR2 reads FQNEAQ (reference sequence). This CDR3 contains 15 residues. V was cut by 2 bases and J by 7 bases, with 18 bases left in between. Data came from immunoSEQ multiplex PCR; TCRdb stores just in-frame clones and leaves some out. The sample has fewer than 55,000 clones, around 84% seen once. A remark on this clone: Its antigen is unidentified.

Regarding the study as a whole: Blood T cells, both CD4+ and CD8+, expanded clonally by week 6 at 0.1 to 3.0 mg/kg.

The sequencing used CD4+ or CD8+ T cells sorted from blood, collected in a trial of the OX40 agonist ivuxolimab. This TCR was recovered from an adult with an advanced solid tumor such as melanoma, head and neck, liver or kidney cancer. This chain connects TRBV7-9 to TRBJ2-7; no clear D gene. The DNA of the CDR3 is TGTGCCAGCAGCTTATTAGCAGGTCGCCTTGGGGAGCAGTACTTC. Translation gives CASSLLAGRLGEQYF. Based on the CDR3 plus reference TRBV7-9 and TRBJ2-7, the full variable domain is DTGVSQNPRHKITKRGQNVTFRCDPISEHNRLYWYRQTLGQGPEFLTYFQNEAQLEKSRLLSDRFSAERPKGSFSTLEIQRTEQGDSAMYLCASSLLAGRLGEQYFGPGTRLTVT.